Below, 15 T cell receptor beta chains from the same sample are listed, as sequenced in a study of T cell responses to AZD1222 COVID-19 vaccine. The protocol was immunoSEQ multiplex PCR, while the TCRdb copy is restricted to in-frame clones and leaves out a portion. The data contain 150,000 to 180,000 clones, 75% to 95% of them singletons. The material was peripheral blood, obtained on day 0 of AZD1222 vaccination. The receptors stem from an adult in good health.

The V and J genes are TRBV19 and TRBJ1-5; no reliable D call. V dropped 0 bases and J dropped 3 bases, with 9 bases sitting between them. The germline gives CDR1 LNHDA, CDR2 SQIVND (reference sequence). The CDR3 totals 15 residues. The CDR3 loop is CASSIETGYNQPQHF. CDR3 nucleotides: TGTGCCAGTAGTATAGAGACGGGTTACAATCAGCCCCAGCATTTT. The entire variable domain, with the rest obtained from reference TRBV19 and TRBJ1-5, is as follows: DGGITQSPKYLFRKEGQNVTLSCEQNLNHDAMYWYRQDPGQGLRLIYYSQIVNDFQKGDIAEGYSVSREKKESFPLTVTSAQKNPTAFYLCASSIETGYNQPQHFGDGTRLSIL.

J is TRBJ1-4 and V is TRBV19; 7 positions match TRBD1. Germline-derived CDR1 and CDR2 are LNHDA and SQIVND (reference sequence). The junction had 4 bases not matched to a gene; V was cut back by 4 bases and J by 5 bases. The CDR3 contains 14 residues. The CDR3 protein is CASSTGTDNEKLFF. The CDR3 DNA sequence: TGTGCCAGTAGTACTGGGACAGACAATGAAAAACTGTTTTTT.

In its sample, this clone was seen a few times. The chain recombines TRBV27 with TRBJ1-1; unclear D gene. Trimming stripped 6 bases from V and 8 bases from J, with 16 bases between. The germline V gene encodes CDR1 MNHEY and CDR2 SMNVEV (reference sequence). The CDR3 length is 13 residues. CDR3 coding DNA: TGTGCCAGCAGAGGGTATCCCAGCGGGGAAGCTTTCTTT. Amino acids: CASRGYPSGEAFF.

The chain couples TRBV19 to TRBJ2-7; 9 positions agree with TRBD1. The CDR3 extends over 13 amino acids. Germline V gene sequence: CDR1 LNHDA, CDR2 SQIVND (reference sequence). V shed 9 bases and J 3 bases; nucleotides not matched to a gene: 6. CDR3 bases: TGTGCCAGCCGGGACAGGGCCAACTACGAGCAGTACTTC. Its translation: CASRDRANYEQYF.

The rearrangement uses TRBV30 and TRBJ1-2, with 9 bases fitting TRBD1. The CDR3 consists of 11 residues. The germline V gene has CDR1 GTSNPN and CDR2 SVGIG (reference sequence). J gave up 7 bases and V 4 bases, and 1 base lay outside the gene matches. For the CDR3, the DNA is TGTGCCTGGAACAGGGGGCTTGGCTACACCTTC. Its translation is CAWNRGLGYTF.

The chain uses TRBV2 and TRBJ2-1, with unresolved D. The germline V and J ends were trimmed by 4 bases and 10 bases, with 8 bases remaining between them. The CDR3 runs to 11 residues. Germline V gene sequence: CDR1 SNHLY, CDR2 FYNNEI. DNA of the CDR3: TGTGCCAGCAGTGCGAGACTCGAGCAGTTCTTC. This codes for CASSARLEQFF.

V is TRBV28 and J is TRBJ1-5; D unclear. Trimming removed 3 bases from V and 7 bases from J, with 13 bases in between. CDR3 length equals 14 residues. Germline V CDR1 and CDR2: MDHEN, SYDVKM. The CDR3 DNA sequence: TGTGCCAGCAGTTTGACGGCAGGCAGGCAGCCCCAGCATTTT. It codes for CASSLTAGRQPQHF.

This sequence joins TRBV9 and TRBJ2-5; the D gene could be TRBD1 or TRBD2 (6 bases each). V was cut by 3 bases and J by 5 bases, with 17 bases left in between. This CDR3 is built from 15 residues. CDR1 SGDLS and CDR2 YYNGEE come from the germline V gene. CDR3 sequence (DNA): TGTGCCAGCAGCGCGCGAGGGGGGAGTATGGAGACCCAGTACTTC. Its translation: CASSARGGSMETQYF.

This clone was picked up one time. The DNA of the CDR3 is TGCGCCAGCTCACTCCCGGCACCCTCTGGAAACACCATATATTTT. Residues: CASSLPAPSGNTIYF. The chain recombines TRBV5-1 with TRBJ1-3; D gene uncertain. V was pared by 7 bases and J by 0 bases, with 14 bases between. The CDR3 totals 15 residues. Germline-derived CDR1 and CDR2 are SGHRS and YFSETQ. Based on the CDR3 plus reference TRBV5-1 and TRBJ1-3, the full variable domain is KAGVTQTPRYLIKTRGQQVTLSCSPISGHRSVSWYQQTPGQGLQFLFEYFSETQRNKGNFPGRFSGRQFSNSRSEMNVSTLELGDSALYLCASSLPAPSGNTIYFGEGSWLTVV.

This clone was seen a single time. The chain links TRBV5-4 to TRBJ2-4; D unresolved. Germline CDR1 is SGHNT and CDR2 is YYREEE (reference sequence). Trimming removed 1 base from V and 0 bases from J, with 5 bases in between. The CDR3 totals 14 residues. The CDR3: CASSLISAKNIQYF. The CDR3 bases are TGTGCCAGCAGCTTGATATCAGCCAAAAACATTCAGTACTTC.

The genes are TRBV28 and TRBJ1-4; 7 bases match TRBD1. Germline CDR1 reads MDHEN; CDR2 reads SYDVKM. Trimming at V came to 6 bases and at J to 4 bases, leaving 5 bases not matched to a gene. The CDR3 extends over 14 amino acids. CDR3: CASRPGQFNEKLFF. The CDR3 bases are TGTGCCAGCAGGCCGGGACAGTTTAATGAAAAACTGTTTTTT.

V usage is TRBV4-2 and J usage is TRBJ2-3; 10 nucleotides match TRBD2. Germline lookup yields CDR1 LGHNA and CDR2 YNFKEQ. The CDR3 runs to 17 residues. The V segment lost 0 bases and the J segment 3 bases; nucleotides outside the gene matches: 6. As DNA, the CDR3 is TGTGCCAGCAGCCAAGAACGAGCTAGCGGGAGTACAGATACGCAGTATTTT. It yields the protein CASSQERASGSTDTQYF.

The V call is TRBV18, the J call TRBJ2-7; D possibly corresponds to TRBD1 (5 bases). CDR1 is KGHSH, CDR2 LQKENI, per germline. The V end was cut by 2 bases, the J end by 3 bases, with 14 bases between. The CDR3 contains 15 residues. The DNA for the CDR3 is TGTGCCAGCTCACCAAACTCTAGGGGCATCTACGAGCAGTACTTC. It encodes CASSPNSRGIYEQYF.

The chain combines TRBV4-3 with TRBJ2-2; the D gene is possibly TRBD2 (6 bases). V gave up 0 bases and J gave up 4 bases, with 6 bases separating them. This CDR3 comprises 14 residues. Germline V lookup: CDR1 LGHNA, CDR2 YSLEER. The CDR3 is CASSQETSTGELFF. The DNA for the CDR3 is TGCGCCAGCAGCCAAGAGACTAGCACCGGGGAGCTGTTTTTT.

This chain links TRBV28 with TRBJ2-3; 11 bases map to TRBD2. CDR1 MDHEN and CDR2 SYDVKM come from the germline V gene. V shed 4 bases and J 2 bases; nucleotides not matched to a gene: 14. This CDR3 region has 19 residues. The CDR3 sequence: CASSSLTLLAGGNTDTQYF. The CDR3 DNA is TGTGCCAGCAGTTCCCTCACCCTCTTAGCGGGAGGGAACACAGATACGCAGTATTTT.